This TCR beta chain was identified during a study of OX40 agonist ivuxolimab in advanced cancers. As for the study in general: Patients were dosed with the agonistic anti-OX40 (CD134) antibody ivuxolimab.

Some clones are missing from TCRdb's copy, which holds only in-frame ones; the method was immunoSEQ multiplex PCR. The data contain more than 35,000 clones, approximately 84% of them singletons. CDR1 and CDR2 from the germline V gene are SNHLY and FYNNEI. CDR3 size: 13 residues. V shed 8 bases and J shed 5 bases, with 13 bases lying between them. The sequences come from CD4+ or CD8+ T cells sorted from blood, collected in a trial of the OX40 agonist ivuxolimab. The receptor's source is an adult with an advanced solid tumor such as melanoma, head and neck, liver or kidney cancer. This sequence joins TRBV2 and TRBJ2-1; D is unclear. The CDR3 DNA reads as TGTGCCAGCTCCACGGAAACCGACAATGAGCAGTTCTTC. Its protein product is CASSTETDNEQFF.